The 22 T cell receptor beta chains below were found in one sample sequenced in a study of CD8+CD57+ T cells in acquired aplastic anemia. The study profiled TCR beta VDJ and CDR3 using genomic DNA as template. TCRdb called the reads again in MiXCR, with one record for every CDR3 protein. This sample has more than 150,000 distinct CDR3 sequences; about 47% occur once, and the top ten carry roughly 3%. The sample taken for sequencing was sorted CD4+, CD8+, or CD8+CD57+ T cells (not recorded which) from PBMCs. These receptors came from a human donor in good health.

V gene TRBV5-4 combines with J gene TRBJ2-4; weak D call: TRBD1 (5 bases). The CDR3 covers 17 residues. Between the trimmed V and J ends, which lost 3 bases and 0 bases, there was a span of 16 bases. Germline V gene data show CDR1 as SGHNT and CDR2 as YYREEE (reference sequence). CDR3 bases: TGTGCCAGCAGCTCACGGGTCCAGGGTCTAGCCAAAAACATTCAGTACTTC. Its protein product is CASSSRVQGLAKNIQYF.

A few counts support this clonotype. This chain uses TRBV15 with TRBJ1-2; 10 bases agree with TRBD1. The CDR3 sequence is 14 residues long. The V and J ends lost 0 bases and 12 bases, in that order; junction bases with no gene match: 7. The germline gives CDR1 LNHNV, CDR2 YYDKDF (reference sequence). The CDR3 protein is CATSRDQGTGAHTF. The CDR3 coding sequence is TGTGCCACCAGCAGAGATCAGGGGACAGGGGCCCACACCTTC.

The CDR3 coding sequence is TGCGCCAGCAGCCCCTTGGACCCGGGTGGGGATACGCAGTATTTT. It codes for CASSPLDPGGDTQYF. This rearrangement joins TRBV5-1 to TRBJ2-3; D is ambiguous. Germline V gives CDR1 SGHRS, CDR2 YFSETQ. Trimming left V 4 bases short and J 6 bases short, with 18 bases between. The CDR3 is 15 amino acids.

The chain is built from TRBV29-1 and TRBJ2-7; tentative D call: TRBD1 (6 bases). Trimming pared 0 bases from V and 2 bases from J, leaving 14 bases between. CDR3 size: 15 residues. Germline values: CDR1 SQVTM, CDR2 ANQGSEA. CDR3 in amino acids: CSVEDPAGAPYEQYF. The CDR3 bases are TGCAGCGTTGAAGATCCTGCAGGGGCCCCCTACGAGCAGTACTTC.

V gene TRBV2 combines with J gene TRBJ1-5; perhaps TRBD1 as D (5 bases). V lost 1 base to trimming and J lost 6 bases, with 13 bases between them. CDR3 size: 15 residues. CDR1 and CDR2 from the germline V gene are SNHLY and FYNNEI. The CDR3 coding sequence is TGTGCCAGCAGTGAAGAGGGCAGGGTAAGTCAGCCCCAGCATTTT. Its protein is CASSEEGRVSQPQHF.

This clonotype was found many times. The CDR3 nucleotides are TGTGCCAGTAAAGATCCAGGGGGCAGCCACTATGGCTACACCTTC. Translating it yields CASKDPGGSHYGYTF. The rearrangement joins TRBV19 to TRBJ1-2, with 8 bases identical to TRBD1. V lost 7 bases and J lost 3; bases outside the gene matches: 10. In germline, CDR1 is LNHDA, CDR2 SQIVND (reference sequence). This CDR3 comprises 15 residues.

This clonotype was found a few times. The chain employs TRBV18 and TRBJ2-5, with D unresolved. CDR1 and CDR2 (germline): KGHSH, LQKENI. V shed 3 bases and J shed 2 bases, with 10 bases lying between them. The CDR3 runs 14 residues. Here the CDR3 DNA reads TGTGCCAGCTCACCGACGGGTAGGCAAGAGACCCAGTACTTC. This codes for CASSPTGRQETQYF.

This clonotype showed up just a few times. The chain links TRBV27 to TRBJ2-1, with 9 nucleotides matching TRBD1. Trimming at V came to 4 bases and at J to 0 bases, leaving 7 bases not matched to a gene. Germline CDR1 reads MNHEY; CDR2 reads SMNVEV (reference sequence). The CDR3 sequence is 17 residues long. The CDR3, as DNA: TGTGCCAGCAGTTCACGGACAGGGGCGATCTCCTACAATGAGCAGTTCTTC. It translates to CASSSRTGAISYNEQFF.

The chain links TRBV2 to TRBJ2-1; 12 bases fit TRBD2. Germline CDR1 and CDR2: SNHLY and FYNNEI. The CDR3 totals 18 residues. V shed 7 bases, J shed 4 bases, and the junction held 14 bases outside the gene matches. The CDR3 protein is CASTSPGLAGTVYNEQFF. In DNA form, the CDR3 reads TGTGCCAGCACATCGCCGGGACTAGCGGGCACCGTTTACAATGAGCAGTTCTTC.

The CDR3 coding sequence is TGTGCCAGCTCACCCACCGGCTCCTTAAGCTCCTACAATGAGCAGTTCTTC. Its protein is CASSPTGSLSSYNEQFF. This chain uses TRBV18 with TRBJ2-1; D gene ambiguous. There are 17 residues in the CDR3. Germline CDR1 reads KGHSH; CDR2 reads LQKENI. V dropped 3 bases and J dropped 0 bases, with 15 bases sitting between them. Variable domain in full (rest from reference TRBV18 and TRBJ2-1): NAGVMQNPRHLVRRRGQEARLRCSPMKGHSHVYWYRQLPEEGLKFMVYLQKENIIDESGMPKERFSAEFPKEGPSILRIQQVVRGDSAAYFCASSPTGSLSSYNEQFFGPGTRLTVL.

This clonotype came up a few times. CDR3 bases: TGTGCCAGCAGCTTAACAGGGGTTGAGGATTCACCCCTCCACTTT. Protein sequence: CASSLTGVEDSPLHF. The chain couples TRBV7-9 to TRBJ1-6; TRBD1 aligns across 7 bases. The CDR3 runs 15 residues. Germline V lookup: CDR1 SEHNR, CDR2 FQNEAQ (reference sequence). V lost 2 bases and J lost 8; bases outside the gene matches: 6.

This clonotype was seen many times. The gene calls are TRBV20-1 and TRBJ1-1; tentatively, D is TRBD1 (5 bases). Germline CDR1 reads DFQATT; CDR2 reads SNEGSKA (reference sequence). The CDR3 extends over 15 amino acids. Trimming removed 0 bases from V and 4 bases from J, with 15 bases in between. The CDR3 reads CSARDLRAGVTEAFF. As DNA, the CDR3 is TGCAGTGCTAGAGATTTGAGGGCGGGGGTCACTGAAGCTTTCTTT.

This chain joins TRBV7-2 and TRBJ2-5, with D possibly matching TRBD1 (6 bases). Trimming cost V 5 bases and J 7 bases, with 17 bases left between them. Germline CDR1 and CDR2: SGHTA and FQGNSA. The CDR3 consists of 14 residues. The CDR3 is CASSADRSQGTQYF. The CDR3 DNA is TGTGCCAGCAGCGCCGACCGATCACAGGGGACCCAGTACTTC.

In its sample, this clonotype was seen many times. This sequence may be a read error, since a much larger clone differs from it by one base. The V gene is TRBV10-2, the J gene TRBJ2-3; 7 nucleotides agree with TRBD2. Germline trimming cut 8 bases from V and 6 bases from J; bases unmatched to any gene: 11. The CDR3 length is 14 residues. Looked up from germline, CDR1 is WSHSY and CDR2 is SAAADI. The CDR3 sequence is CASVGGLTSDTQYF. The DNA for the CDR3 is TGCGCCAGCGTGGGAGGGCTAACCTCGGATACGCAGTATTTT.

This clonotype was counted ten times or more. J is TRBJ2-5 and V is TRBV20-1; D gene uncertain. This CDR3 comprises 12 residues. The V end was cut by 2 bases, the J end by 4 bases, with 8 bases between. CDR1 and CDR2 (germline): DFQATT, SNEGSKA (reference sequence). CDR3 in amino acids: CSARTFSETQYF. In DNA, the CDR3 is TGCAGTGCTAGAACATTTTCAGAGACCCAGTACTTC.

The rearrangement uses TRBV24-1 and TRBJ1-5, with D maybe TRBD1 (5 bases). Trimming stripped 4 bases from V and 0 bases from J, with 15 bases between. Germline V CDR1 and CDR2: KGHDR, SFDVKD. The CDR3 runs 17 residues. The CDR3 spells CATSEGSGGGSNQPQHF. CDR3 sequence (DNA): TGTGCCACCAGTGAGGGGTCGGGGGGAGGTAGCAATCAGCCCCAGCATTTT.

In this sample, this clonotype turned up many times. The chain employs TRBV20-1 and TRBJ2-7; perhaps D is TRBD1 or TRBD2 (5 bases each). V lost 0 bases and J lost 3, with 18 bases in between. Germline CDR1 and CDR2: DFQATT and SNEGSKA (reference sequence). This CDR3 region has 16 residues. The CDR3: CSARDLGAGRIYEQYF. In nucleotides, the CDR3 is TGCAGTGCTAGAGATCTTGGAGCAGGGAGAATCTACGAGCAGTACTTC.

This clonotype showed up many times. In DNA form, the CDR3 reads TGTGCCACCAGTGACCCCGGGGGTACGACAGATACGCAGTATTTT. As protein: CATSDPGGTTDTQYF. The chain couples TRBV24-1 to TRBJ2-3; D perhaps matches TRBD2 (6 bases). Germline CDR1 reads KGHDR; CDR2 reads SFDVKD. V lost 4 bases, J lost 3 bases, and 13 bases lay in between. The CDR3 has 15 amino acids.

V usage is TRBV15 and J usage is TRBJ2-1; D gene ambiguous. V lost 2 bases to trimming and J lost 3 bases, with 17 bases between them. Germline V gene sequence: CDR1 LNHNV, CDR2 YYDKDF (reference sequence). The CDR3 runs 17 residues. CDR3 region: CATSRLVGRSGYNEQFF. CDR3 nucleotide sequence: TGTGCCACCAGCAGACTAGTGGGCAGGTCGGGCTACAATGAGCAGTTCTTC.

The chain recombines TRBV5-1 with TRBJ2-2, with 9 positions matching TRBD1. CDR1 and CDR2 (germline): SGHRS, YFSETQ. The CDR3 has 17 residues. V shed 7 bases, J shed 5 bases, and the junction held 15 bases outside the gene matches. CDR3: CASSDQPGQGGTGELFF. The CDR3 DNA sequence: TGCGCCAGCTCCGATCAACCGGGACAGGGTGGGACCGGGGAGCTGTTTTTT.

V and J are TRBV27 and TRBJ1-6; D is unresolved. CDR1 is MNHEY and CDR2 is SMNVEV in the germline V gene (reference sequence). The CDR3 has 13 amino acids. V was trimmed by 6 bases and J by 10 bases, leaving 13 bases between them. CDR3 sequence: CASRGLAGSPLHF. As DNA, the CDR3 is TGTGCCAGCAGAGGTCTCGCGGGGTCACCCCTCCACTTT.

This clonotype was observed a handful of times. The chain has TRBV11-1 and TRBJ2-3; 12 bases are a match to TRBD2. Germline values: CDR1 SGHAT, CDR2 FQDESV (reference sequence). This CDR3 comprises 16 residues. Germline trimming cut 5 bases from V and 0 bases from J; bases unmatched to any gene: 3. The CDR3 here is CASSAGTSGSTDTQYF. Written as DNA, the CDR3 is TGTGCCAGCAGCGCCGGGACTAGCGGGAGCACAGATACGCAGTATTTT.